The 7 T cell receptor beta chains presented below share a single source sample, sequenced in a study of T cells and Merkel cell carcinoma outcomes. The table came from immunoSEQ multiplex PCR; TCRdb's copy has only in-frame clones and leaves some out. Of around 15,000 clones in the sample, roughly four fifths were seen once. Sequencing input: tumor tissue from Merkel cell carcinoma. The receptors here all came from a human donor with Merkel cell carcinoma.

This clone was counted between two and nine times. This chain uses TRBV5-4 with TRBJ1-4; D remains unclear. CDR1 and CDR2 from the germline V gene are SGHNT and YYREEE (reference sequence). The CDR3 extends over 13 amino acids. V was clipped by 1 base and J by 7 bases, with 8 bases between them. CDR3 sequence reads: CASSLWQSEKLFF. In DNA, the CDR3 is TGTGCCAGCAGCTTGTGGCAGAGTGAAAAACTGTTTTTT.

The chain recombines TRBV28 with TRBJ2-5; D might be TRBD2 (7 bases). Trimming took off 1 base at V and 5 bases at J, with 14 bases between the two ends. The CDR3 loop spans 15 amino acids. In germline, CDR1 is MDHEN, CDR2 SYDVKM. CDR3 DNA: TGTGCCAGCAGTTTATCGGGGGGCCGGGCGGAGACCCAGTACTTC. Translating it yields CASSLSGGRAETQYF.

This clone came up a few times. The chain uses TRBV5-1 and TRBJ2-7; TRBD2 matches 10 bases. With V trimmed by 4 bases and J by 3 bases, 1 base remained unmatched. Germline V gives CDR1 SGHRS, CDR2 YFSETQ. The CDR3 is 13 residues long. Here the CDR3 reads CASSASGGYEQYF. DNA of the CDR3: TGCGCCAGCAGCGCTAGCGGGGGCTACGAGCAGTACTTC. Drawing the rest from reference TRBV5-1 and TRBJ2-7, the complete variable domain is KAGVTQTPRYLIKTRGQQVTLSCSPISGHRSVSWYQQTPGQGLQFLFEYFSETQRNKGNFPGRFSGRQFSNSRSEMNVSTLELGDSALYLCASSASGGYEQYFGPGTRLTVT.

V is TRBV7-3 and J is TRBJ2-1; TRBD2 matches at 7 bases. Germline assignment: CDR1 SGHTA and CDR2 FQGTGA. V lost 0 bases, J lost 8 bases, and 4 bases stayed unmatched. The CDR3 has 14 amino acids. This CDR3 reads CASSLTGGSDEQFF. The CDR3 DNA reads as TGTGCCAGCAGCTTAACGGGGGGGAGCGATGAGCAGTTCTTC.

Note on this clone: The junction shows a germline mismatch at one end, possibly a read error. The gene calls are TRBV18 and TRBJ1-4; possible D gene TRBD1, 5 bases. The CDR3 is 14 amino acids. From germline, CDR1 is KGHSH and CDR2 LQKENI. The CDR3 region has the DNA TGTACCAGCTCACCACCGGGGGCTAATGAAAAACTGTTTTTT. It encodes CTSSPPGANEKLFF.

The chain links TRBV30 to TRBJ1-1; perhaps TRBD1 as D (5 bases). V gave up 4 bases and J gave up 1 base, with 16 bases separating them. The CDR3 sequence is 15 residues long. Germline V gene data show CDR1 as GTSNPN and CDR2 as SVGIG (reference sequence). DNA for the CDR3: TGTGCCTGGATGGGTGCTTATGGGGGGAACACTGAAGCTTTCTTT. Translating gives CAWMGAYGGNTEAFF. Variable domain in full (rest from reference TRBV30 and TRBJ1-1): SQTIHQWPATLVQPVGSPLSLECTVEGTSNPNLYWYRQAAGRGLQLLFYSVGIGQISSEVPQNLSASRPQDRQFILSSKKLLLSDSGFYLCAWMGAYGGNTEAFFGQGTRLTVV.

This clone has a handful of counts. The CDR3 nucleotides read TGTGCCAGCTCACCAACAGATACGCAGTATTTT. Encoded protein: CASSPTDTQYF. The rearrangement joins TRBV18 to TRBJ2-3; no definite D call. V was shortened by 2 bases and J by 3 bases, with 0 bases between the two germline ends. Looked up from germline, CDR1 is KGHSH and CDR2 is LQKENI. This CDR3 spans 11 amino acids.